A single sample is the source of the 23 T cell receptor beta chains below, sequenced in a study of T cell clonality in common variable immunodeficiency. Only in-frame clones appear in the TCRdb table, and some are missing; sequencing was by immunoSEQ multiplex PCR. Singletons are absent from the sample, which has some 38,000 clones. Sequenced sample: peripheral blood mononuclear cells. The receptors stem from a person aged 18 to 70 in good health.

To note about this clone: With the read ending 3 residues before the CDR3 end, the germline J gene is used to fill in that end. The gene calls are TRBV30 and TRBJ2-1, with a possible D match to TRBD2 (5 bases). V lost 3 bases and J 7 bases, leaving 22 bases between the germline ends. Germline-derived CDR1 and CDR2 are GTSNPN and SVGIG (reference sequence). The CDR3 has 16 amino acids. The CDR3 DNA, read in part, is TGTGCCTGGAGCGACCGATGGACTTCTCTGGGGAATGAG. Encoded protein: CAWSDRWTSLGNE. The CDR3 in its entirety is CAWSDRWTSLGNEQFF.

At least ten counts were recorded for this clone. The CDR3 extends 3 residues past the end of the read, so its final part is completed from the germline J gene. The V and J genes are TRBV2 and TRBJ2-3; D may be TRBD2 (5 bases). CDR3 size: 17 residues. Per the germline V gene, CDR1 is SNHLY and CDR2 is FYNNEI. The ends were cut back, 6 bases at V and 2 bases at J, with 21 bases in the middle. CDR3 bases read: TGTGCCAGCAGGACCCCTGGTCAGCGGAGCCCCACAGATACG. Its translation is CASRTPGQRSPTDT. The CDR3, in full, reads CASRTPGQRSPTDTQYF.

This clone was seen at least ten times. The CDR3 reads CASSGGQGAYEQFF. CDR3 bases read: TGTGCCAGCAGTGGGGGACAGGGGGCATATGAG. The rearrangement uses TRBV6-1 and TRBJ2-1, with TRBD1 matching 12 bases. The CDR3 is cut off 3 residues early in the read; its end comes from the germline J gene. With 4 bases clipped from V and 8 bases from J, the junction kept 3 bases outside the gene matches. CDR3 size: 14 residues. Germline V gives CDR1 MNHNS, CDR2 SASEGT.

In this sample, this clone turned up many times. Read sequence stops 3 residues before the CDR3 end, and the germline J gene provides the missing end. This chain links TRBV7-9 with TRBJ1-2, with 7 positions matching TRBD1. The V gene end was trimmed by 0 bases and the J gene end by 6 bases; junction bases not matched to a gene: 7. Germline CDR1 is SEHNR and CDR2 is FQNEAQ (reference sequence). The CDR3 loop spans 15 amino acids. CDR3 DNA (partial): TGTGCCAGCAGCTTAGCGTCGAGGGGGCGGGATGGC. Its translation: CASSLASRGRDG. The entire CDR3 reads CASSLASRGRDGYTF.

This clone has at least ten counts. The CDR3 is cut off 3 residues early in the read; its end comes from the germline J gene. The rearrangement links TRBV29-1 to TRBJ2-1, with D possibly TRBD2 on 6 matching bases. V was cut by 7 bases and J by 1 base, with 11 bases left in between. The CDR3 runs 13 residues. Germline values: CDR1 SQVTM, CDR2 ANQGSEA. The chain's CDR3 is CSGERGSYNEQFF. Incomplete CDR3 DNA: TGCAGCGGGGAACGGGGGTCCTACAATGAG.

This clone has a handful of counts. The sequenced fragment ends 3 residues before the CDR3 boundary, so the rest is inferred from the germline J gene. The chain couples TRBV5-1 to TRBJ2-5; 9 positions agree with TRBD2. The CDR3 has 20 amino acids. Unmatched junction bases numbered 22, after V lost 3 bases and J lost 4 bases. Germline lookup yields CDR1 SGHRS and CDR2 YFSETQ. The CDR3 bases that were read are TGCGCCAGCAGCTCCCCCCCCCGAGGCGGAGTAGCGGGAGTTAGAGAGACC. It encodes CASSSPPRGGVAGVRET. Given in full, the CDR3 is CASSSPPRGGVAGVRETQYF.

This clone was counted at least ten times. The CDR3 end is not reached by the read, which stops 3 residues before it; the germline J gene fills it in. The J gene is TRBJ2-3, the V gene TRBV30; 12 bases agree with TRBD2. Germline V CDR1 and CDR2: GTSNPN, SVGIG (reference sequence). CDR3 size: 14 residues. The junction had 3 bases not matched to a gene; V was cut back by 7 bases and J by 1 base. Incomplete CDR3 DNA: TGTGCCTCGGGACTAGCGGGCGGCACAGATACG. This sequence encodes CASGLAGGTDT. The whole CDR3 region reads CASGLAGGTDTQYF.

This clone came up many times. Read coverage stops 3 residues before the CDR3 terminus; the germline J gene supplies the remainder. The genes are TRBV20-1 and TRBJ2-3; 11 nucleotides agree with TRBD2. This CDR3 is 15 amino acids long. CDR1 DFQATT and CDR2 SNEGSKA come from the germline V gene (reference sequence). CDR3: CSARSGLAAQETQYF. CDR3 bases read: TGCAGTGCTAGATCGGGACTAGCGGCCCAAGAGACG.

This clone has just a few counts. Read coverage stops 3 residues before the CDR3 terminus; the germline J gene supplies the remainder. The chain has TRBV19 and TRBJ1-2, with D uncertain. This CDR3 is 14 amino acids long. CDR1 is LNHDA, CDR2 SQIVND, per germline (reference sequence). CDR3 DNA, as far as it was read: TGTGCCAGTAGTAGTTCCAGCGGGAGATACGAC. This sequence encodes CASSSSSGRYD. The whole CDR3 is CASSSSSGRYDYTF.

This clone was seen repeatedly, ten times or more. The CDR3 is cut off 3 residues early in the read; its end comes from the germline J gene. The V gene is TRBV28, the J gene TRBJ1-5, with D perhaps TRBD1 (5 bases). Trimming removed 6 bases from V and 5 bases from J, with 17 bases in between. Germline V gene data show CDR1 as MDHEN and CDR2 as SYDVKM. CDR3 length equals 15 residues. CDR3 DNA (partial): TGTGCCAGCAGGGAGAGGCAGGGCAACTATCAGCCC. Translated: CASRERQGNYQP. The full CDR3 sequence reads CASRERQGNYQPQHF. The full variable domain, with the rest looked up from reference TRBV28 and TRBJ1-5, is DVKVTQSSRYLVKRTGEKVFLECVQDMDHENMFWYRQDPGLGLRLIYFSYDVKMKEKGDIPEGYSVSREKKERFSLILESASTNQTSMYLCASRERQGNYQPQHFGDGTRLSIL.

Regarding this clone: Mismatch with germline at one junction end may stem from a read error. The read terminates 3 residues ahead of where the CDR3 ends, so the germline J gene completes it. Other DNA sequences within the sample encode an identical CDR3. This rearrangement joins TRBV20-1 to TRBJ1-3; TRBD1 is a possible D gene (6 bases). Germline lookup yields CDR1 DFQATT and CDR2 SNEGSKA (reference sequence). The CDR3 loop spans 15 amino acids. The CDR3: CSARDDRTSGNTIYF. The DNA read from the CDR3 is TGCAGTGCTAGAGATGACAGGACCTCTGGAAACACA.

This clone was seen a handful of times. The read ends 3 residues shy of where the CDR3 ends; the end is completed using the germline J gene. The chain links TRBV7-7 to TRBJ1-3, with 9 nucleotides matching TRBD1. Trimming removed 5 bases from V and 7 bases from J; junction bases left unmatched: 3. This CDR3 has 13 residues. Germline-derived CDR1 and CDR2 are SSHAT and FNYEAQ (reference sequence). The CDR3 DNA, read in part, is TGTGCCAGCAGCCGGGGGACAGGGAACACC. Translated: CASSRGTGNT. The full CDR3 protein reads CASSRGTGNTIYF.

This clone was recorded at least ten times. The CDR3 sequence is CASSFKGASGNTIYF. The CDR3 bases that were read are TGTGCCAGCAGCTTTAAGGGGGCATCTGGAAACACC. The V call is TRBV13, the J call TRBJ1-3; 7 bases agree with TRBD1. Coverage ceases 3 residues before the CDR3 finishes, and the germline J gene fills in the end. The germline V gene encodes CDR1 PRHDT and CDR2 FYEKMQ (reference sequence). J gave up 1 base and V 3 bases, and 3 bases lay outside the gene matches. This CDR3 spans 15 amino acids.

The table lists this clone with a few counts. The observed sequence ends 3 residues before the CDR3 terminus, with the missing tail filled in from the germline J gene. J is TRBJ2-1 and V is TRBV11-2; 7 bases fit TRBD2. CDR1 and CDR2 (germline): SGHAT, FQNNGV. J gave up 7 bases and V 5 bases, and 8 bases lay outside the gene matches. The CDR3 consists of 14 residues. CDR3 bases read: TGTGCCAGCAGCCAGACTAGGCGGGAGAATGAG. Amino acids: CASSQTRRENE. The whole CDR3 region reads CASSQTRRENEQFF.

Turning to this clone: Read data end 3 residues before the CDR3 end; the end is taken from the germline J gene. This chain uses TRBV7-2 with TRBJ2-7; TRBD1 aligns across 8 bases. CDR3 size: 13 residues. J was trimmed by 4 bases and V by 5 bases; bases with no gene match: 4. The germline V gene encodes CDR1 SGHTA and CDR2 FQGNSA. CDR3: CASSPGTGYEQYF. CDR3 DNA (partial): TGTGCCAGCAGCCCCGGGACAGGATACGAG.

This clone occurred a few times. A read error may be the cause here, since a much bigger clone is one base away. With the read ending 3 residues before the CDR3 end, the germline J gene is used to fill in that end. This chain uses TRBV19 with TRBJ1-4, with 7 bases fitting TRBD1. The CDR3 runs to 16 residues. The V gene's germline CDR1 is LNHDA and CDR2 SQIVND (reference sequence). The CDR3 sequence: CASSPYRGSGANVLFF. CDR3 DNA (partial): TGTGCCAGTAGCCCGTACAGGGGCTCTGGGGCCAACGTA.

At least ten counts were recorded for this clone. The sequenced fragment ends 3 residues before the CDR3 boundary, so the rest is inferred from the germline J gene. The genes are TRBV5-1 and TRBJ1-2; the match to TRBD1 covers 9 bases. Trimming took 3 bases from V and 5 from J; bases not matched to a gene: 8. This CDR3 is 15 amino acids long. Germline V gene lookup returns CDR1 SGHRS and CDR2 YFSETQ. CDR3 bases read: TGCGCCAGCAGCTCAAAACAGGGGGCAGGATATGGC. It codes for CASSSKQGAGYG. The whole CDR3 sequence reads CASSSKQGAGYGYTF. The variable domain in full, with the rest retrieved from reference TRBV5-1 and TRBJ1-2, is KAGVTQTPRYLIKTRGQQVTLSCSPISGHRSVSWYQQTPGQGLQFLFEYFSETQRNKGNFPGRFSGRQFSNSRSEMNVSTLELGDSALYLCASSSKQGAGYGYTFGSGTRLTVV.

This clone was detected ten times or more. The CDR3 is cut off 3 residues early in the read; its end comes from the germline J gene. V usage is TRBV5-1 and J usage is TRBJ1-6; TRBD1 agrees at 9 bases. Germline CDR1 reads SGHRS; CDR2 reads YFSETQ. This CDR3 is 17 amino acids long. Unmatched junction bases numbered 8, after V lost 0 bases and J lost 7 bases. The CDR3 region is CASSLVPPGQGNSPLHF. The CDR3 bases that were read are TGCGCCAGCAGCTTGGTTCCCCCCGGACAGGGGAATTCACCC.

This clone was counted ten times or more. The sequenced fragment ends 3 residues before the CDR3 boundary, so the rest is inferred from the germline J gene. Different DNA sequences within this sample yield the same CDR3. V and J are TRBV20-1 and TRBJ1-6; 10 nucleotides align to TRBD1. The CDR3 is made up of 14 amino acids. The ends lost 7 bases at V and 6 bases at J; junction bases unmatched: 6. Per the germline V gene, CDR1 is DFQATT and CDR2 is SNEGSKA (reference sequence). The CDR3 spells CSVWDRGLNSPLHF. Incomplete CDR3 DNA: TGCAGTGTCTGGGACAGGGGCCTTAATTCACCC.

This clone was seen only a few times. The sequence runs out 3 residues before the end of the CDR3; the remainder is reconstructed from the germline J gene. This chain connects TRBV30 to TRBJ2-2; 8 bases match TRBD2. CDR1 is GTSNPN and CDR2 is SVGIG in the germline V gene (reference sequence). This CDR3 region has 14 residues. The CDR3 is CACPRGGLRSPLFF. The sequenced part of the CDR3 DNA is TGTGCCTGCCCCCGGGGGGGGCTGAGGTCACCG.

This clone has a handful of counts. The CDR3 bases that were read are TGTGCCAGCAGCTTGAGGGCTCAGCCC. Translated: CASSLRAQP. The entire CDR3 is CASSLRAQPQHF. V usage is TRBV5-8 and J usage is TRBJ1-5; no reliable D call. The read is 3 residues too short to cover the CDR3 end, so that end is filled in from the germline J gene. There are 12 residues in the CDR3. Germline CDR1 reads SGHTS; CDR2 reads YDEGEE. The ends were cut back, 1 base at V and 6 bases at J, with 5 bases in the middle.

This clone was found a few times. The CDR3 goes on 3 residues after the read ends, and that part is filled in from the germline J gene. The rearrangement links TRBV7-2 to TRBJ1-5; TRBD1 matches 8 bases. CDR3 size: 14 residues. Germline V lookup: CDR1 SGHTA, CDR2 FQGNSA. V lost 3 bases and J lost 8; bases outside the gene matches: 6. This CDR3 is CASSFGQGREPQHF. The part of the CDR3 DNA that was read is TGTGCCAGCAGCTTCGGACAGGGTCGGGAGCCC.

This clone was seen ten or more times. The read comes to an end 3 residues before the CDR3 does, leaving the germline J gene to fill in the end. V and J are TRBV7-3 and TRBJ2-5, with D tentatively TRBD2 (5 bases). CDR1 and CDR2 from the germline V gene are SGHTA and FQGTGA. V gave up 6 bases and J gave up 6 bases, with 14 bases separating them. CDR3 length: 13 residues. The chain's CDR3 is CASSQNSDQTQYF. The CDR3 bases that were read are TGTGCCAGCAGTCAGAATAGCGATCAGACC.